The rows below give T cell receptor beta chains drawn from one sample of a study of blood T cell repertoires in COVID-19. Repertoires were generated with immunoSEQ multiplex PCR, while TCRdb's copy carries only in-frame clones and drops some. Of 200,000 to 250,000 clones listed, 80% to 90% are singletons. Sequencing input: peripheral blood. These receptors originate from a man in his fifties or sixties with active or convalescent COVID-19. Both conserved end residues are part of each CDR3.

>TRBV2|TRBJ2-4
CASNARQDGKNIQYF
>TRBV7-9|TRBJ1-6
CASSLWTGSVPNSPLHF
>TRBV29-1|TRBJ2-5
CSAGQLGETQYF
>TRBV5-1|TRBJ2-2
CASSLITGGTGELFF
>TRBV5-4|TRBJ1-2
CASTPSDSGLGYTF
>TRBV19|TRBJ1-2
CASSIRGGDYGYTF
>TRBV6-1|TRBJ1-1
CASSEQKNTEAFF
>TRBV7-2|TRBJ1-2
CASSLGSNNYGYTF
>TRBV11-3|TRBJ2-5
CASSLVLAGGPGETQYF
>TRBV7-2|TRBJ1-5
CASSFTGGVQPQHF
>TRBV19|TRBJ2-1
CASGKLAGTSKNEQFF
>TRBV7-2|TRBJ1-1
CASSSLVDTEAFF
>TRBV7-3|TRBJ2-3
CASSLSHYVTDTQYF
>TRBV6-5|TRBJ2-2
CASSPQITGELFF
>TRBV5-1|TRBJ2-5
CASSPGSGGHYQETQYF
>TRBV7-2|TRBJ2-7
CASSVGLAGSYEQYF
>TRBV28|TRBJ2-7
CASSLTGRQGEQYF
>TRBV9|TRBJ1-6
CASSAGQGGNSPLHF
>TRBV5-1|TRBJ2-7
CASSGEGSVYEQYF